These 19 T cell receptor beta chains were sequenced from one sample in a study of T-cell memory formation after mild COVID-19. TCRdb processed the 5' RACE reads anew with MiXCR; each CDR3 protein has one entry. The sample yields 550,000 to 600,000 distinct CDR3 sequences, about 20% seen once. Sequenced material: PBMCs or a T cell subset sorted from them (not recorded which). The receptors stem from an adult woman who had mild COVID-19 (a few samples of this study predate the infection). Cell type and time point are not known.

The V gene is TRBV5-1, the J gene TRBJ2-2, with 8 bases that match TRBD1. Germline V lookup: CDR1 SGHRS, CDR2 YFSETQ. Trimming at V came to 5 bases and at J to 4 bases, leaving 7 bases not matched to a gene. The CDR3 contains 15 residues. CDR3 coding DNA: TGCGCCAGCAGACTGGACAGGGATGGCACCGGGGAGCTGTTTTTT. As protein: CASRLDRDGTGELFF.

There are a few counts of this clonotype. The rearrangement links TRBV9 to TRBJ1-6; D is undetermined. Germline CDR1 is SGDLS and CDR2 is YYNGEE. This CDR3 has 13 amino acids. V shed 0 bases and J shed 6 bases, with 4 bases lying between them. CDR3 DNA sequence: TGTGCCAGCAGCGTAGAGAGTAATTCACCCCTCCACTTT. Its translation is CASSVESNSPLHF.

CDR3: CASSPLGGDTDTQYF. DNA of the CDR3: TGCGCCAGCAGCCCCCTAGGGGGGGACACAGATACGCAGTATTTT. This chain links TRBV5-1 with TRBJ2-3; D is possibly TRBD2 (7 bases). V shed 4 bases and J shed 2 bases, with 14 bases lying between them. The CDR3 contains 15 residues. In germline, CDR1 is SGHRS, CDR2 YFSETQ.

The chain uses TRBV4-2 and TRBJ2-2; D is possibly TRBD2 (5 bases). Germline V gene lookup returns CDR1 LGHNA and CDR2 YNFKEQ. There are 16 residues in the CDR3. The V and J ends lost 0 bases and 3 bases respectively, with 11 bases between them. CDR3 in DNA: TGTGCCAGCAGCCAAGATCGGGGTACGGACACCGGGGAGCTGTTTTTT. Its protein is CASSQDRGTDTGELFF.

This chain uses TRBV6-2 or TRBV6-3 with TRBJ1-1; TRBD1 matches 7 bases. After removal of 5 bases from V and 12 bases from J, the junction contained 6 bases not matched to a gene. The CDR3 has 11 amino acids. The germline gives CDR1 MNHEY, CDR2 SVGEGT. For the CDR3, the DNA is TGTGCCAGCAGTCCACAGGGGATCCCTTTCTTT. Its protein product is CASSPQGIPFF.

The sample holds many counts of this clonotype. The rearrangement links TRBV7-3 to TRBJ2-4; no clear D gene. CDR1 is SGHTA and CDR2 is FQGTGA in the germline V gene. V lost 1 base and J 1 base, leaving 8 bases between the germline ends. This CDR3 contains 15 residues. CDR3 bases: TGTGCCAGCAGCTTAAACGGGTTGGCCAAAAACATTCAGTACTTC. Residues: CASSLNGLAKNIQYF.

The genes are TRBV6-5 and TRBJ2-5, with 12 bases lining up with TRBD1. From germline, CDR1 is MNHEY and CDR2 SVGAGI. The CDR3 sequence is 16 residues long. With V trimmed by 7 bases and J by 7 bases, 13 bases remained unmatched. The CDR3 nucleotides read TGTGCCAGCACCGGGACAGGGGGCGGGACCACGAGGACCCAGTACTTC. Its protein is CASTGTGGGTTRTQYF.

The chain is built from TRBV30 and TRBJ1-3, with D hard to call. Per the germline V gene, CDR1 is GTSNPN and CDR2 is SVGIG (reference sequence). V lost 5 bases, J lost 0 bases, and 8 bases lay in between. The CDR3 is made up of 13 amino acids. The CDR3 spells CAWGRTSGNTIYF. CDR3 nucleotide sequence: TGTGCCTGGGGACGGACCTCTGGAAACACCATATATTTT.

The chain recombines TRBV4-2 with TRBJ2-3, with TRBD2 matching over 8 bases. Germline CDR1 reads LGHNA; CDR2 reads YNFKEQ. The CDR3 extends over 16 amino acids. V lost 1 base and J lost 3; bases outside the gene matches: 6. For the CDR3, the DNA is TGTGCCAGCAGCCAAGGCCGGGGGGGAATAACAGATACGCAGTATTTT. Translation: CASSQGRGGITDTQYF.

This clonotype was detected only a few times. V is TRBV20-1 and J is TRBJ2-7, with 7 bases that match TRBD2. Germline trimming cut 1 base from V and 3 bases from J; bases unmatched to any gene: 15. The CDR3 is 17 residues long. The germline gives CDR1 DFQATT, CDR2 SNEGSKA (reference sequence). The CDR3 region is CSARVLSGTKSSYEQYF. In nucleotides, the CDR3 is TGCAGTGCTAGAGTCCTCTCCGGGACTAAATCCAGCTACGAGCAGTACTTC.

This clonotype was seen a handful of times. J is TRBJ2-4 and V is TRBV5-1; possibly TRBD1 for D (6 bases). CDR1 and CDR2 from the germline V gene are SGHRS and YFSETQ. V shed 0 bases and J shed 0 bases, with 7 bases lying between them. CDR3 length: 15 amino acids. The CDR3 DNA sequence: TGCGCCAGCAGCTTGGTACAGGGAGCCAAAAACATTCAGTACTTC. Translated: CASSLVQGAKNIQYF.

The genes are TRBV30 and TRBJ1-2; 12 nucleotides line up with TRBD1. J lost 4 bases, V lost 8 bases, and 14 bases had no gene match. This CDR3 has 16 amino acids. Germline CDR1 GTSNPN, CDR2 SVGIG (reference sequence). The CDR3 coding sequence is TGTGCCCTACAACCGGGACAGGGGGCCTTCTTCTATGGCTACACCTTC. As protein: CALQPGQGAFFYGYTF.

V gene TRBV6-5 combines with J gene TRBJ1-2, with TRBD1 matching 9 bases. The J segment lost 4 bases and the V segment lost 7 bases, leaving 10 bases of the junction unmatched. Germline V lookup: CDR1 MNHEY, CDR2 SVGAGI. The CDR3 covers 15 residues. CDR3 amino acids: CASTKTGGYPYGYTF. CDR3 in DNA: TGTGCCAGCACCAAAACAGGGGGCTACCCCTATGGCTACACCTTC.

This clonotype occurred a few times. The CDR3 reads CASSLRGPPGPSRLNTEAFF. The CDR3 coding sequence is TGTGCCAGCAGCTTACGTGGGCCCCCAGGGCCTTCGAGGTTGAACACTGAAGCTTTCTTT. V gene TRBV7-2 combines with J gene TRBJ1-1, with D perhaps matching TRBD1 (5 bases). The CDR3 extends over 20 amino acids. Germline loops: CDR1 SGHTA, CDR2 FQGNSA. The ends were cut back, 2 bases at V and 0 bases at J, with 25 bases in the middle.

This clonotype was counted only a few times. This chain joins TRBV12-3 or TRBV12-4 and TRBJ1-3; the D gene is possibly TRBD1 (6 bases). The CDR3 length is 15 residues. With 3 bases removed from V and 4 bases from J, the gap between germline ends came to 13 bases. The CDR3 region is CASSFEGGMGNTIYF. CDR3 sequence (DNA): TGTGCCAGCAGTTTTGAGGGGGGTATGGGAAACACCATATATTTT.

The chain links TRBV13 to TRBJ1-2; D not resolved. V was cut by 5 bases and J by 0 bases, with 13 bases left in between. CDR1 and CDR2 (germline): PRHDT, FYEKMQ (reference sequence). This CDR3 region has 15 residues. CDR3 protein: CASSLRVSPNYGYTF. CDR3 coding DNA: TGTGCCAGCAGCCTGCGGGTATCCCCTAACTATGGCTACACCTTC.

V is TRBV12-3 or TRBV12-4 and J is TRBJ2-7, with TRBD2 matching over 7 bases. After removal of 7 bases from V and 3 bases from J, the junction contained 12 bases not matched to a gene. The CDR3 totals 15 residues. The CDR3 DNA sequence: TGTGCCAGCATGTTGCGGGGGATGAGAGGCTACGAGCAGTACTTC. It yields the protein CASMLRGMRGYEQYF.

This clonotype was seen only a few times. The junction departs from the called germline gene at one end, perhaps through a read error. The CDR3 sequence: CASSLEPSSTDTQYF. CDR3 bases: TGTGCTAGCAGCTTAGAACCTAGCAGCACAGATACGCAGTATTTT. J is TRBJ2-3 and V is TRBV7-7, with TRBD2 as a possible D gene (5 bases). Germline V CDR1 and CDR2: SSHAT, FNYEAQ (reference sequence). The CDR3 extends over 15 amino acids. The full variable domain, its missing parts supplied by reference TRBV7-7 and TRBJ2-3, is GAGVSQSPRYKVTKRGQDVTLRCDPISSHATLYWYQQALGQGPEFLTYFNYEAQPDKSGLPSDRFSAERPEGSISTLTIQRTEQRDSAMYRCASSLEPSSTDTQYFGPGTRLTVL.

This clonotype was observed a handful of times. This chain connects TRBV24-1 to TRBJ1-5, with D perhaps matching TRBD1 (5 bases). CDR3 length equals 13 residues. With 7 bases removed from V and 5 bases from J, the gap between germline ends came to 11 bases. Germline CDR1 KGHDR, CDR2 SFDVKD. In DNA, the CDR3 is TGTGCCACCAGCCCGGGGGACGATCAGCCCCAGCATTTT. Residues: CATSPGDDQPQHF.